Listed below are T cell receptor beta chains from one sample, sequenced in a study of lymphopenia after photon versus proton radiotherapy. Here immunoSEQ multiplex PCR was the method, and the copy in TCRdb shows in-frame clones only, minus some. The sample lists about 20,000 clones; about nine tenths were seen once. This material consisted of peripheral blood, taken from a patient treated with proton-based radiotherapy. These receptor sequences come from a woman aged 70-85 years with pancreatic cancer. Some clones in this sample may be carry-over from other donors' samples. CDR3s leave out the opening cysteine and the closing phenylalanine or tryptophan. A D gene is named only where the DNA matches it firmly.

d_gene,v_gene,j_gene,CDR3aa
.,TRBV7-6,TRBJ1-1,ASSLDLRMNTEAF
.,TRBV19,TRBJ1-5,ASSIKQTSNQPQH
TRBD2,TRBV5-1,TRBJ2-3,ASNGGLAGADTQY
.,TRBV7-2,TRBJ2-7,ASSLAGVHEQY
TRBD1,TRBV6-5,TRBJ2-7,ASSRQGKKY
.,TRBV10-2,TRBJ1-1,ASSRTLTNTEAF
.,TRBV28,TRBJ1-2,ASSLGGMILYGYT
.,TRBV9,TRBJ2-3,ASSSGPSTDTQY
.,TRBV28,TRBJ1-1,ASRGDTEAF
TRBD2,TRBV28,TRBJ2-5,ASSFSPSGNPQETQY
.,TRBV9,TRBJ2-7,ASSVGRQGNDEQY
.,TRBV10-3,TRBJ1-1,AISERDAEAF
.,TRBV9,TRBJ1-5,ASSVGGGNQPQH
.,TRBV4-1,TRBJ2-7,ASSQDKEDTYEQY
.,TRBV5-1,TRBJ1-2,ASSLDNNYGYT
TRBD1,TRBV7-2,TRBJ2-5,ASSLAGQGYETQY
.,TRBV2,TRBJ1-1,ASEGRGEAF
.,TRBV28,TRBJ1-1,ASSQLTPGRPEAF
TRBD1,TRBV4-3,TRBJ2-3,ASSQSAGTGGTDTQY
.,TRBV6-1,TRBJ2-5,ASSGRAPLKTQY
.,TRBV4-1,TRBJ1-2,ASSPGTTNYGYT
TRBD2,TRBV5-4,TRBJ2-1,ASGVSGLYNEQF
TRBD1,TRBV11-2,TRBJ2-1,ASSFDRGDEQF
TRBD1,TRBV7-2,TRBJ1-3,ASSQGGMSSGNTIY
.,TRBV28,TRBJ1-3,ASSSGGMSGNTIY
.,TRBV7-9,TRBJ2-3,ASSRRVDTDTQY
.,TRBV28,TRBJ2-6,ASSYAGANVLT
.,TRBV6-1,TRBJ1-1,ASSLTSGEAF
TRBD2,TRBV7-8,TRBJ2-5,ASSLGLAGETQY
TRBD1,TRBV7-8,TRBJ1-2,ASSPGQNYGYT
.,TRBV6-5,TRBJ1-2,ASRETMGYGYT
.,TRBV6-6,TRBJ2-1,ASNGQPYNEQF
TRBD2,TRBV19,TRBJ2-7,ASSRSGRAHEQY
TRBD2,TRBV9,TRBJ2-3,ASSVGPRLRESTDTQY
TRBD1,TRBV2,TRBJ2-7,ASMGTGISEQY
.,TRBV15,TRBJ1-5,ATSRGRDSNQPQH
.,TRBV28,TRBJ1-5,ASLLSGGRQPQH
TRBD1,TRBV7-9,TRBJ2-5,ASSLDRGRETQY